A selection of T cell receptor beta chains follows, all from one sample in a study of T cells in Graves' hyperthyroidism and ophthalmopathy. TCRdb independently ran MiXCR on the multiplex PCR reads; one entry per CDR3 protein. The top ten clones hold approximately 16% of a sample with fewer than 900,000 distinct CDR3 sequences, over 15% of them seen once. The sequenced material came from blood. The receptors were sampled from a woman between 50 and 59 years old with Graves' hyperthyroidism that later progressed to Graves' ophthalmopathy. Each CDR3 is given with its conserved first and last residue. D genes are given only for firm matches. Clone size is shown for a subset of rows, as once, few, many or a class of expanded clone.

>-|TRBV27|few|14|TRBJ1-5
CASRETGFNQPQHF
TGTGCCAGCAGAGAGACAGGATTTAATCAGCCCCAGCATTTT
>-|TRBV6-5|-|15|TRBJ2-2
CASSYSRVFTGELFF
TGTGCCAGCAGTTACTCGAGGGTTTTCACCGGGGAGCTGTTTTTT
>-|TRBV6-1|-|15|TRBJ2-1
CASSELSGRYNEQFF
TGTGCCAGCAGTGAACTGTCGGGCCGGTACAATGAGCAGTTCTTC
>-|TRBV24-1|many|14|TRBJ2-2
CATSDYKNTGELFF
TGTGCCACCAGTGATTATAAGAACACCGGGGAGCTGTTTTTT
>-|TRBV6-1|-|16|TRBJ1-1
CASSELGGRENTEAFF
TGTGCCAGCAGTGAATTGGGCGGGCGGGAGAACACTGAAGCTTTCTTT
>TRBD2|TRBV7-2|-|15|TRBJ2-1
CASSRTFAGDNEQFF
TGTGCCAGCAGCAGAACTTTTGCGGGGGACAATGAGCAGTTCTTC
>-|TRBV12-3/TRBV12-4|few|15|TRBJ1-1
CASSSSIHGNTEAFF
TGTGCCAGCAGTTCATCGATCCATGGGAACACTGAAGCTTTCTTT
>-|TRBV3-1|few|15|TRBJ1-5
CASSQDRGGDQPQHF
TGTGCCAGCAGCCAAGACAGGGGTGGTGATCAGCCCCAGCATTTT
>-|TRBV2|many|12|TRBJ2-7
CASRRGYYEQYF
TGTGCCAGCAGGAGGGGATACTACGAGCAGTACTTC
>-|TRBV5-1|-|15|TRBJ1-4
CASSVRVATNEKLFF
TGCGCCAGCAGCGTCAGGGTCGCCACTAATGAAAAACTGTTTTTT
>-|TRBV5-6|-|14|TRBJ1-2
CASRKAGGSHGYTF
TGTGCCAGCAGAAAAGCGGGGGGCTCTCATGGCTACACCTTC
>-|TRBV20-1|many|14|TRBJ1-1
CSASPGRMNTEAFF
TGCAGTGCTAGCCCCGGGAGAATGAACACTGAAGCTTTCTTT
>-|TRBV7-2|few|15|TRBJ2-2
CASSLTGSNTGELFF
TGTGCCAGCAGCTTAACGGGGTCGAACACCGGGGAGCTGTTTTTT
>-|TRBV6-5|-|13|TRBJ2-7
CASSYSIEGKQYF
TGTGCCAGCAGTTACTCTATTGAGGGGAAGCAGTACTTC
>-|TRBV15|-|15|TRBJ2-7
CATSKTTPFSYEQYF
TGTGCCACCAGCAAGACTACACCGTTCTCCTACGAGCAGTACTTC
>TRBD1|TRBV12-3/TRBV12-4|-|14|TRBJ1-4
CASRSRQGNEKLFF
TGTGCCAGCAGGAGCAGACAGGGGAACGAAAAACTGTTTTTT
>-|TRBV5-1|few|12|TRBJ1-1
CASSGIGGEAFF
TGCGCCAGCAGCGGGATAGGGGGTGAAGCTTTCTTT
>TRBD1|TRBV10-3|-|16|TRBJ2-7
CAISELGQGEIYEQYF
TGTGCCATCAGTGAGTTGGGACAGGGGGAAATCTACGAGCAGTACTTC
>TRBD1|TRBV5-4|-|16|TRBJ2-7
CASSIGQGVGAYEQYF
TGTGCCAGCAGTATTGGACAGGGGGTAGGCGCCTACGAGCAGTACTTC
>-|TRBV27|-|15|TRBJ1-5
CASSPRTEPNQPQHF
TGTGCCAGCAGTCCCCGGACGGAGCCCAATCAGCCCCAGCATTTT
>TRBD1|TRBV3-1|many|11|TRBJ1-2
CASSNRGSYTF
TGTGCCAGCAGCAACAGGGGGAGCTACACCTTC
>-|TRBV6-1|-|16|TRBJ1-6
CASRDNTGSYNSPLHF
TGTGCCAGCAGGGACAACACCGGCTCCTATAATTCACCCCTCCACTTT
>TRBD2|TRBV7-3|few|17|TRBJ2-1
CASSLTAHGGAYNEQFF
TGTGCCAGCAGCCTAACTGCGCATGGGGGGGCCTACAATGAGCAGTTCTTC
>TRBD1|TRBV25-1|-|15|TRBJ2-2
CASSEPTGVTGELFF
TGTGCCAGCAGTGAACCGACAGGGGTCACCGGGGAGCTGTTTTTT
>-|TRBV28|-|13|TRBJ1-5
CASTPGGDQPQHF
TGTGCCAGCACCCCCGGTGGGGATCAGCCCCAGCATTTT
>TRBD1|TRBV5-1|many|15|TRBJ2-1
CASSWSGTGNNEQFF
TGCGCCAGCAGCTGGAGCGGGACAGGGAACAATGAGCAGTTCTTC
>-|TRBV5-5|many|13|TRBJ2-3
CASSWAGTDTQYF
TGTGCCAGCAGCTGGGCAGGGACAGATACGCAGTATTTT
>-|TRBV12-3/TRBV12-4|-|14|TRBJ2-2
CASSFTDNTGELFF
TGTGCCAGCAGTTTCACCGATAACACCGGGGAGCTGTTTTTT
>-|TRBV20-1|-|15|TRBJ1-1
CSAERFGGLNTEAFF
TGCAGTGCAGAAAGATTCGGGGGCCTGAACACTGAAGCTTTCTTT
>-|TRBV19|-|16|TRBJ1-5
CASSLSQNYYNQPQHF
TGTGCCAGTAGTTTGTCGCAGAACTACTACAATCAGCCCCAGCATTTT
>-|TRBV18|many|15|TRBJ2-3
CASSGGGLRTDTQYF
TGTGCCAGCTCAGGCGGGGGCCTTCGCACAGATACGCAGTATTTT
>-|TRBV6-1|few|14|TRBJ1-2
CASSEAAETYGYTF
TGTGCCAGCAGTGAAGCGGCAGAAACCTATGGCTACACCTTC
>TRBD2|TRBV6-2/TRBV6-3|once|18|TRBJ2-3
CASSYRREAGGKTGTQYF
TGTGCCAGCAGTTACAGACGTGAAGCGGGGGGGAAAACAGGTACGCAGTATTTT
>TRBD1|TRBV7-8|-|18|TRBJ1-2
CASSLWDRGFGGDYGYTF
TGTGCCAGCAGCTTATGGGACAGGGGATTTGGGGGTGACTATGGCTACACCTTC
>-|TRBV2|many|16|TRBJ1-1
CASSEALANLNTEAFF
TGTGCCAGCAGTGAAGCGCTTGCGAATCTGAACACTGAAGCTTTCTTT
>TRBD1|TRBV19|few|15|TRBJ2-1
CASSIGQGVHNEQFF
TGTGCCAGTAGTATTGGACAGGGGGTACACAATGAGCAGTTCTTC
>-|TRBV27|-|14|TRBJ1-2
CASSLFRQGGGYTF
TGTGCCAGCAGTTTATTCCGCCAGGGAGGTGGCTACACCTTC
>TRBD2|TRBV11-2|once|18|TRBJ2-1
CASSWTSGGASVYNEQFF
TGTGCCAGCAGCTGGACTAGCGGGGGGGCCTCAGTCTACAATGAGCAGTTCTTC
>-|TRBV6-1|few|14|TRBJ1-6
CASRPGQPNSPLHF
TGTGCCAGCAGGCCGGGACAACCTAATTCACCCCTCCACTTT
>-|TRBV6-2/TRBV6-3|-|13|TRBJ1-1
CASRGEWNTEAFF
TGTGCCAGCAGAGGAGAGTGGAACACTGAAGCTTTCTTT
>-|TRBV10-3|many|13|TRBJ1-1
CAISGGQYTEAFF
TGTGCCATCAGTGGCGGGCAGTACACTGAAGCTTTCTTT
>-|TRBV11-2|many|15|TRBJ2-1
CASSLAGVRSNEQFF
TGTGCCAGCAGCTTAGCTGGGGTGCGAAGCAATGAGCAGTTCTTC
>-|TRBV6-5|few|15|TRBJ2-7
CASSYSGQLTYEQYF
TGTGCCAGCAGTTACTCAGGACAGTTAACCTACGAGCAGTACTTC
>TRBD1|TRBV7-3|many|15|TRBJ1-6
CASSLTGQGNSPLHF
TGTGCCAGCAGCTTAACGGGACAGGGTAATTCACCCCTCCACTTT
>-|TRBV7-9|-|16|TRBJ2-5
CASSGTQLMNRETQYF
TGTGCCAGCAGCGGGACACAACTGATGAATCGTGAGACCCAGTACTTC
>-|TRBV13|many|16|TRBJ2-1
CASSLTGKSSYNEQFF
TGTGCCAGCAGCTTAACAGGGAAGAGCTCCTACAATGAGCAGTTCTTC
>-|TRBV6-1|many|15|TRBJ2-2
CASSEPGLRTGELFF
TGTGCCAGCAGTGAACCAGGGCTGCGAACCGGGGAGCTGTTTTTT
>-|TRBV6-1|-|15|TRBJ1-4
CASTQGRTTNEKLFF
TGTGCCAGCACCCAGGGGCGAACAACTAATGAAAAACTGTTTTTT
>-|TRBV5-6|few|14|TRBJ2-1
CASSATETWDEQFF
TGTGCCAGCAGCGCGACAGAGACCTGGGATGAGCAGTTCTTC
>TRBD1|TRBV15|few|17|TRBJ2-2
CATSRDAAGGYTGELFF
TGTGCCACCAGCAGAGATGCTGCAGGGGGCTACACCGGGGAGCTGTTTTTT
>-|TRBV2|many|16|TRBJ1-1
CASSEGVTSRHTEAFF
TGTGCCAGCAGTGAAGGGGTCACCTCACGGCACACTGAAGCTTTCTTT
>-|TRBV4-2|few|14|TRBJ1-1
CASSQTRRGTEAFF
TGTGCCAGCAGCCAAACCCGCCGCGGGACTGAAGCTTTCTTT
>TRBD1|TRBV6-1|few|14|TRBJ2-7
CASGLTGGSYEQYF
TGTGCCAGCGGACTTACAGGGGGCTCCTACGAGCAGTACTTC
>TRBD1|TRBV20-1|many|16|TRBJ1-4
CSARFASGGSGEKLFF
TGCAGTGCTCGATTTGCATCAGGGGGCTCAGGTGAAAAACTGTTTTTT